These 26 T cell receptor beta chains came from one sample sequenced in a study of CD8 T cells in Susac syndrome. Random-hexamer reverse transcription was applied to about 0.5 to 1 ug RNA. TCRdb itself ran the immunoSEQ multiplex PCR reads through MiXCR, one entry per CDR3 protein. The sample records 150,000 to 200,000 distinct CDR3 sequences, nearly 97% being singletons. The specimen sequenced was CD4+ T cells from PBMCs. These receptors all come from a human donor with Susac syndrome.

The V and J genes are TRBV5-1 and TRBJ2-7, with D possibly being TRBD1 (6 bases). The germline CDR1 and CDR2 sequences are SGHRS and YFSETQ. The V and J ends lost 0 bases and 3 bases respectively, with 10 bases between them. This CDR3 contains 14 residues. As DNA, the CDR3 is TGCGCCAGCAGCTTGGACAGGGACCTCTACGAGCAGTACTTC. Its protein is CASSLDRDLYEQYF.

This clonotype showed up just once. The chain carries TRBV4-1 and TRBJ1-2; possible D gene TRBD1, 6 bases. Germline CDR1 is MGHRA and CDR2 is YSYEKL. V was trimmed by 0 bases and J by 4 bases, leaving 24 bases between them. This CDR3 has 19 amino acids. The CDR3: CASSQDGGATTTWAYGYTF. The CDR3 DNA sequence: TGCGCCAGCAGCCAAGATGGGGGGGCGACCACTACCTGGGCCTATGGCTACACCTTC.

Here the CDR3 DNA reads TGTGCCAGCAGCCCCCGGACTATTACCTACTACGAGCAGTACTTC. Residues: CASSPRTITYYEQYF. The chain combines TRBV7-2 with TRBJ2-7; weak D call: TRBD2 (6 bases). The CDR3 covers 15 residues. V lost 5 bases, J lost 3 bases, and 17 bases lay in between. CDR1 and CDR2 from the germline V gene are SGHTA and FQGNSA.

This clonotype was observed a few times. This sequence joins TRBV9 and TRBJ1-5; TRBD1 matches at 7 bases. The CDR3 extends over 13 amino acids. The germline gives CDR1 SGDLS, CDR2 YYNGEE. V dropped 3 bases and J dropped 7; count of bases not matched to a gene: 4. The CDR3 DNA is TGTGCCAGCAGCGGACAGGGTCACCAGCCCCAGCATTTT. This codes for CASSGQGHQPQHF.

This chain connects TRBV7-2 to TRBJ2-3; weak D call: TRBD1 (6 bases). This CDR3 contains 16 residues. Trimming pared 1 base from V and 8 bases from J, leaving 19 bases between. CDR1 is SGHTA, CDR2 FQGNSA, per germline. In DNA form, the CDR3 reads TGTGCCAGCAGCTTAGGGGACACCTTTCTTTTTGGTACGCAGTATTTT. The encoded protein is CASSLGDTFLFGTQYF.

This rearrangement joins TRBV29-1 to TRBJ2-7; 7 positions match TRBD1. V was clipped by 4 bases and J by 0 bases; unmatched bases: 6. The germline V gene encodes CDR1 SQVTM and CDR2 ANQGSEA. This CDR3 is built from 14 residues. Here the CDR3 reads CSVGGTVSSYEQYF. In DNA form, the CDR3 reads TGCAGCGTTGGGGGGACAGTCAGCTCCTACGAGCAGTACTTC.

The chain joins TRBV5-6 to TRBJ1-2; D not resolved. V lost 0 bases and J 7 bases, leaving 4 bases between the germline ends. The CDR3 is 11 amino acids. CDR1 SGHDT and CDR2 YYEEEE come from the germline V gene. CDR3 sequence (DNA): TGTGCCAGCAGCTTGGAGGGTGGCTACACCTTC. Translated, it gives CASSLEGGYTF.

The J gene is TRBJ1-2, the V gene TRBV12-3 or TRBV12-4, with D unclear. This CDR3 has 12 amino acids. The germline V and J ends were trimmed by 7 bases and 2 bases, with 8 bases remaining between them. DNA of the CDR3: TGTGCCAGCATCGACCGAAACTATGGCTACACCTTC. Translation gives CASIDRNYGYTF.

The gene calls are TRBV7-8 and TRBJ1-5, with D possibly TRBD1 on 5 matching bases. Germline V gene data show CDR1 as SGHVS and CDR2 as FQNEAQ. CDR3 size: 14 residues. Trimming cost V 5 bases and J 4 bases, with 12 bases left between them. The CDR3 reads CASSQAGHNQPQHF. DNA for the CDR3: TGTGCCAGCAGCCAAGCGGGGCATAATCAGCCCCAGCATTTT.

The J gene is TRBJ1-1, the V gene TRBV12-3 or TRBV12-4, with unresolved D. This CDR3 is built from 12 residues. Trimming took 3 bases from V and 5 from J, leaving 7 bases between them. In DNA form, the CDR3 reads TGTGCCAGCAGTTTTGAGAGGACTGAAGCTTTCTTT. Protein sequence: CASSFERTEAFF.

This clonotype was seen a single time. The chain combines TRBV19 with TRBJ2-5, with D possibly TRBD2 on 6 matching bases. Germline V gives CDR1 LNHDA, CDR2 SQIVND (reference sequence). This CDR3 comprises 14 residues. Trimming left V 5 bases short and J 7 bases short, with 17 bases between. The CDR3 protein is CASSRRGPRSTQYF. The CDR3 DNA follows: TGTGCCAGTAGTCGGCGGGGCCCAAGATCGACCCAGTACTTC.

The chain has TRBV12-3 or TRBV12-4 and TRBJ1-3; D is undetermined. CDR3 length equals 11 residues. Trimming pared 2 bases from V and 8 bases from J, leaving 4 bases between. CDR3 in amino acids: CASSLIDTIYF. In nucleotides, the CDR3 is TGTGCCAGCAGTTTAATAGACACCATATATTTT.

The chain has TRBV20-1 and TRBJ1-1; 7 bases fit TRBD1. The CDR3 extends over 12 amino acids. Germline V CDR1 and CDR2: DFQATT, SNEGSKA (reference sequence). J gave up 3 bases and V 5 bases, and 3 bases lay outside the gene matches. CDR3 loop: CSAGDSYTEAFF. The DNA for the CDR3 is TGCAGTGCTGGGGACAGCTACACTGAAGCTTTCTTT.

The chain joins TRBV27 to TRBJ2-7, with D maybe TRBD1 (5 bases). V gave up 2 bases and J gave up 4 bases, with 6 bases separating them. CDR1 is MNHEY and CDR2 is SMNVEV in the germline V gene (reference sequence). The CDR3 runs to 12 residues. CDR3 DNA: TGTGCCAGCAGTTTACAGGGTTACGAGCAGTACTTC. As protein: CASSLQGYEQYF.

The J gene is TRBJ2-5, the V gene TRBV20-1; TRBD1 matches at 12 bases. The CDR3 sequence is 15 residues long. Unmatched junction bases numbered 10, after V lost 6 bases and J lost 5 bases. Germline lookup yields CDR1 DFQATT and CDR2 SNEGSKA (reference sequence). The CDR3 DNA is TGCAGTGCAACCGGGACAGGGGGCGCGTGGGAGACCCAGTACTTC. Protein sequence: CSATGTGGAWETQYF.

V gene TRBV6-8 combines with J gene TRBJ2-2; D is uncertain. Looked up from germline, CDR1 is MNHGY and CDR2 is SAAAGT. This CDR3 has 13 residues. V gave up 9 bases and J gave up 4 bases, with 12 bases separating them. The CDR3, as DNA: TGTGCCAGTAGACCGTCGGCCACCGGGGAGCTGTTTTTT. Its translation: CASRPSATGELFF.

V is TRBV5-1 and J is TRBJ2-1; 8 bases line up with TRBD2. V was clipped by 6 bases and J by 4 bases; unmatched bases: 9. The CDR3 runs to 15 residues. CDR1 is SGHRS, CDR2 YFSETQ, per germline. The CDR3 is CASTASTGGYNEQFF. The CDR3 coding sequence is TGCGCCAGCACCGCGTCGACGGGGGGGTACAATGAGCAGTTCTTC.

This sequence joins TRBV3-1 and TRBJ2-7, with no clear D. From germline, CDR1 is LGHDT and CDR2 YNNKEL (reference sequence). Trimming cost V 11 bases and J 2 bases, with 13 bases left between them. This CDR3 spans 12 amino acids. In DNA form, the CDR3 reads TGTGCCTCTGTTTCTGCCACCTACGAGCAGTACTTC. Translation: CASVSATYEQYF.

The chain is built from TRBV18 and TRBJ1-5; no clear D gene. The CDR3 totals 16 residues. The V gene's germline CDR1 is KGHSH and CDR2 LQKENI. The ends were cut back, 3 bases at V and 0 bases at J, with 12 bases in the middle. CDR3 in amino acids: CASSPQGGYSNQPQHF. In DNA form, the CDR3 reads TGTGCCAGCTCACCTCAAGGAGGGTATAGCAATCAGCCCCAGCATTTT.

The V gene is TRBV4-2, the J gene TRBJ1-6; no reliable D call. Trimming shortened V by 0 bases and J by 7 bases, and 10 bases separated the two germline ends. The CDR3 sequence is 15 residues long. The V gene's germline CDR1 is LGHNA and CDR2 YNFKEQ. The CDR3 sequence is CASSQDPGLNSPLHF. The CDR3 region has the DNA TGTGCCAGCAGCCAAGATCCCGGCCTCAATTCACCCCTCCACTTT.

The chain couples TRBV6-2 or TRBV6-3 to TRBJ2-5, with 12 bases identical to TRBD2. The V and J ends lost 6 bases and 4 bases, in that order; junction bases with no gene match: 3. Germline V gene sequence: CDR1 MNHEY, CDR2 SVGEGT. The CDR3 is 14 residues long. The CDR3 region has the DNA TGTGCCAGCAGGACTAGCGGGGGATCAGAGACCCAGTACTTC. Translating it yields CASRTSGGSETQYF.

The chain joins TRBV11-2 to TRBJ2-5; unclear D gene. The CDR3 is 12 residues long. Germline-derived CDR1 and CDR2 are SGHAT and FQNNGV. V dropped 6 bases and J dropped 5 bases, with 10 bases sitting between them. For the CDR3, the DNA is TGTGCCAGCAGACCCGATGGGGAGACCCAGTACTTC. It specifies CASRPDGETQYF.

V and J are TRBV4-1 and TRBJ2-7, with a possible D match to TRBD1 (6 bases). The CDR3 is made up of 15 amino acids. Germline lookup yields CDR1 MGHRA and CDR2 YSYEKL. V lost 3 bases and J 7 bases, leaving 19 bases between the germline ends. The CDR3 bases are TGCGCCAGCAGCCACAGAACAGGGTCCCGCTGGGAGCAGTACTTC. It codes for CASSHRTGSRWEQYF.

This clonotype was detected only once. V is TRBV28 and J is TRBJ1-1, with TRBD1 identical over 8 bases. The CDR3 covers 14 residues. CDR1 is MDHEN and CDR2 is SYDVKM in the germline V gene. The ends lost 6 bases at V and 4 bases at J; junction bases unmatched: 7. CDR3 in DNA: TGTGCCAGCAGCAATGCAGGGGGCTTCACTGAAGCTTTCTTT. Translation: CASSNAGGFTEAFF.

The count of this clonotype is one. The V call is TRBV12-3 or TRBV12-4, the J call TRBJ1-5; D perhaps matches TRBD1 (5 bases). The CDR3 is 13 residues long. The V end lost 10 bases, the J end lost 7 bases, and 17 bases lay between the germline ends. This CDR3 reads CAISTGGGQPQHF. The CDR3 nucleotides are TGTGCCATCTCCACGGGCGGGGGACAGCCCCAGCATTTT.

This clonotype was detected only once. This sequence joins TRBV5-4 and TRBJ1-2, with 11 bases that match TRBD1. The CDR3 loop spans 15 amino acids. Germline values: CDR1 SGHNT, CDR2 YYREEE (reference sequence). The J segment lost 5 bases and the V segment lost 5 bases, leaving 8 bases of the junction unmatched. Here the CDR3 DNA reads TGTGCCAGCAGATGGACAGGGGGCTCCTTTTATGGCTACACCTTC. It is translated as CASRWTGGSFYGYTF.